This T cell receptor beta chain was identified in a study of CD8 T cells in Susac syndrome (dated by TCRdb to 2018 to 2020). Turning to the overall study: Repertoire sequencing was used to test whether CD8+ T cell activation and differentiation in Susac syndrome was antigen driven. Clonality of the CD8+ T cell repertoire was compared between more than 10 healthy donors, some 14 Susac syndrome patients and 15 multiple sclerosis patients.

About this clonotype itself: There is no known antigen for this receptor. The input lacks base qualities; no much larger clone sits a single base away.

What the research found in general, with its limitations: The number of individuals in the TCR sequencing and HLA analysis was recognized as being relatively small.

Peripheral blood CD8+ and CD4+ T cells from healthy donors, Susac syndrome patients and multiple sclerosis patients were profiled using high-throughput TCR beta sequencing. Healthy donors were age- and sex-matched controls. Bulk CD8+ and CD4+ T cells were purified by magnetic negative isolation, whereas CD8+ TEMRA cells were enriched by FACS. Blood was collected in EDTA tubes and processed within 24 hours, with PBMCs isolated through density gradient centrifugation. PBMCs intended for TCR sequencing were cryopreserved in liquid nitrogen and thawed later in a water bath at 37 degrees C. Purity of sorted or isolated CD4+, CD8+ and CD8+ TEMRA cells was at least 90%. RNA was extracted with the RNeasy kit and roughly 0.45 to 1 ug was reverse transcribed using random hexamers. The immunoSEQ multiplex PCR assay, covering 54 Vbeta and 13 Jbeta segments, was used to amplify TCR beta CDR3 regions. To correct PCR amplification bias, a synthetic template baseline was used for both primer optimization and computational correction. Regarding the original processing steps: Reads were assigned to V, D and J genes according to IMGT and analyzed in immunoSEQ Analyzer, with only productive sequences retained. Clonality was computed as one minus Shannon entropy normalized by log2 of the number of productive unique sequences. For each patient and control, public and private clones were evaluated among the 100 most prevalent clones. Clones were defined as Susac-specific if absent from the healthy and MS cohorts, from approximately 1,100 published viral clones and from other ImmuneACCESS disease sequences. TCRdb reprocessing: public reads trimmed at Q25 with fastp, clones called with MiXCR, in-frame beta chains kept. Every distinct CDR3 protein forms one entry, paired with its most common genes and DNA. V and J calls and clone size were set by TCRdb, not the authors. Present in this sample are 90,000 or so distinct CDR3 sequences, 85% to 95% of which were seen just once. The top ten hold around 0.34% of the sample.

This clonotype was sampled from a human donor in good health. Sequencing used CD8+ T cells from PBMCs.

Read as DNA, the sequence is TGCGCCAGCAGCCCGGGGACAGGGGCGTCTGGAAACACCATATATTTT. This sequence encodes CASSPGTGASGNTIYF. The chain couples TRBV5-1 to TRBJ1-3, and 10 bases in between align with TRBD1. From a lookup of the germline V gene, CDR1 and CDR2 are SGHRS and YFSETQ. The CDR3 runs 16 residues from the cysteine to the phenylalanine. Only the CDR3 DNA is retained, 48 bases long and in frame from the first base. Trimmed from V: 4 bases; trimmed from J: 1 base; junction bases lacking a gene match: 5.